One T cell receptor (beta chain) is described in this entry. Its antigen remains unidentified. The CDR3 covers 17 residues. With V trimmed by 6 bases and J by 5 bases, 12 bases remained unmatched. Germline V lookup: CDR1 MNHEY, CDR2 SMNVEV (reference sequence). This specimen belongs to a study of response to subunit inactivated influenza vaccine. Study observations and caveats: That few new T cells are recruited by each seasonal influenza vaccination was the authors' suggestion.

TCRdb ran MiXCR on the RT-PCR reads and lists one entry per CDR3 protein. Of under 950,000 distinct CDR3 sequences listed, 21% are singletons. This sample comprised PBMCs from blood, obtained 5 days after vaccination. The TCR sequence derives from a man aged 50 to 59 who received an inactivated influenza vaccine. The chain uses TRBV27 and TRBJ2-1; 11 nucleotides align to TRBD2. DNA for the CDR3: TGTGCCAGCAGCCGACCCCCACTAGCGGGGGAGAACAATGAGCAGTTCTTC. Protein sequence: CASSRPPLAGENNEQFF.